These 17 T cell receptor beta chains were sequenced from one sample in a study of response to subunit inactivated influenza vaccine. TCRdb redid the calling of the RT-PCR reads with MiXCR, one entry per CDR3 protein. The table records 750,000 to 850,000 distinct CDR3 sequences, about 18% of them present only once. The sequenced sample was PBMCs from blood, obtained approximately 5 days after vaccination. The origin of the receptors is a man aged 50 to 59 who received an inactivated influenza vaccine.

This chain links TRBV5-6 with TRBJ1-1; D call uncertain. The CDR3 is 15 amino acids. CDR1 and CDR2 from the germline V gene are SGHDT and YYEEEE. V lost 2 bases and J lost 2, with 13 bases in between. CDR3 nucleotide sequence: TGTGCCAGCAGCTTAAGCGGCAGAACAAACACTGAAGCTTTCTTT. It is translated as CASSLSGRTNTEAFF.

This clonotype was counted between two and nine times. The rearrangement links TRBV5-1 to TRBJ1-2; TRBD1 matches at 8 bases. CDR1 is SGHRS, CDR2 YFSETQ, per germline. There are 14 residues in the CDR3. J lost 8 bases, V lost 3 bases, and 9 bases had no gene match. The CDR3 DNA reads as TGCGCCAGCAGCTCGAAAACAGGGGGTTGGGGCTACACCTTC. Protein product: CASSSKTGGWGYTF.

The chain uses TRBV6-5 and TRBJ2-1; D is possibly TRBD1 or TRBD2 (6 bases each). Germline CDR1 reads MNHEY; CDR2 reads SVGAGI. This CDR3 has 16 residues. The V and J ends lost 1 base and 8 bases respectively, with 18 bases between them. The CDR3 DNA is TGTGCCAGCAGTTACTGGATTGAGGGGGGCCGCCATGAGCAGTTCTTC. Translation: CASSYWIEGGRHEQFF.

The genes are TRBV7-9 and TRBJ2-2, with D maybe TRBD1 (5 bases). Looked up from germline, CDR1 is SEHNR and CDR2 is FQNEAQ (reference sequence). V lost 5 bases and J 0 bases, leaving 13 bases between the germline ends. CDR3 size: 16 residues. CDR3 in DNA: TGTGCCAGCAGCCCATGGGGCATCGCGAACACCGGGGAGCTGTTTTTT. As protein: CASSPWGIANTGELFF.

This chain connects TRBV25-1 to TRBJ2-2; 10 bases are a match to TRBD2. V lost 6 bases to trimming and J lost 5 bases; unmatched junction nucleotides: 0. Germline V gene data show CDR1 as MGHDK and CDR2 as SYGVNS. The CDR3 length is 13 residues. The CDR3 sequence: CASRGLATGELFF. CDR3 bases: TGTGCCAGCAGGGGACTAGCGACCGGGGAGCTGTTTTTT.

The J gene is TRBJ1-1, the V gene TRBV18; tentative D call: TRBD1 (5 bases). In germline, CDR1 is KGHSH, CDR2 LQKENI. The CDR3 spans 14 residues. Trimming removed 2 bases from V and 4 bases from J, with 11 bases in between. CDR3 residues: CASSPGGGVTEAFF. The CDR3, as DNA: TGTGCCAGCTCACCAGGGGGAGGGGTCACTGAAGCTTTCTTT.

This clonotype was seen at least ten times. CDR3 sequence (DNA): TGCGCCAGCAGTGAGGGAACAGGATATGGCTACACCTTC. Residues: CASSEGTGYGYTF. The V call is TRBV10-1, the J call TRBJ1-2; possibly TRBD1 for D (5 bases). V shed 2 bases and J shed 5 bases, with 9 bases lying between them. CDR1 is WNHNN and CDR2 is SYGVQD in the germline V gene (reference sequence). The CDR3 totals 13 residues.

The chain carries TRBV20-1 and TRBJ1-4, with 8 bases lining up with TRBD1. Unmatched junction bases numbered 19, after V lost 3 bases and J lost 7 bases. The germline gives CDR1 DFQATT, CDR2 SNEGSKA (reference sequence). This CDR3 region has 18 residues. CDR3 residues: CSARAHLQPTGVVEKLFF. CDR3 nucleotides: TGCAGTGCTAGGGCCCACCTACAACCGACAGGGGTGGTTGAAAAACTGTTTTTT.

The chain couples TRBV9 to TRBJ2-1; D perhaps matches TRBD2 (6 bases). CDR1 and CDR2 (germline): SGDLS, YYNGEE. The V gene lost 0 bases and the J gene lost 8 bases, with 9 bases spanning the gap. This CDR3 contains 13 residues. As DNA, the CDR3 is TGTGCCAGCAGCGTAGCCCGGGAGTATGAGCAGTTCTTC. Protein sequence: CASSVAREYEQFF.

In this sample, this clonotype turned up many times. CDR3 amino acids: CSVVGAIRQETQYF. The CDR3 region has the DNA TGCAGCGTTGTCGGAGCAATCCGCCAAGAGACCCAGTACTTC. The genes are TRBV29-1 and TRBJ2-5; D is ambiguous. This CDR3 region has 14 residues. Germline lookup yields CDR1 SQVTM and CDR2 ANQGSEA. Trimming pared 4 bases from V and 1 base from J, leaving 13 bases between.

This chain links TRBV5-1 with TRBJ1-2, with D possibly being TRBD1 (6 bases). The CDR3 extends over 13 amino acids. Germline V gene lookup returns CDR1 SGHRS and CDR2 YFSETQ. The V gene lost 4 bases and the J gene lost 7 bases, with 14 bases spanning the gap. This CDR3 reads CASSGGQGAGYTF. CDR3 in DNA: TGCGCCAGCAGCGGGGGCCAGGGAGCTGGCTACACCTTC.

Many counts were recorded for this clonotype. The rearrangement joins TRBV7-8 to TRBJ1-5; TRBD1 might be the D (5 bases). CDR1 SGHVS and CDR2 FQNEAQ come from the germline V gene. This CDR3 contains 14 residues. Between the trimmed V and J ends, which lost 3 bases and 5 bases, there was a span of 11 bases. CDR3 DNA: TGTGCCAGCAGCTTCGGGGGAGGGGATCAGCCCCAGCATTTT. This gives the protein CASSFGGGDQPQHF.

The chain is built from TRBV4-1 and TRBJ2-5; TRBD1 matches at 11 bases. The CDR3 is 16 amino acids. CDR1 is MGHRA and CDR2 is YSYEKL in the germline V gene. V lost 3 bases, J lost 4 bases, and 7 bases stayed unmatched. The CDR3 DNA is TGCGCCAGCAGCCATACGCCGGGACAGGGGGTAGAGACCCAGTACTTC. The encoded protein is CASSHTPGQGVETQYF.

This clonotype was counted only a few times. The rearrangement links TRBV5-1 to TRBJ2-2; 7 nucleotides align to TRBD1. Germline CDR1 is SGHRS and CDR2 is YFSETQ. This CDR3 has 16 amino acids. Trimming removed 4 bases from V and 2 bases from J; junction bases left unmatched: 8. The DNA for the CDR3 is TGCGCCAGCAGCCCCGGTGGGACAGTAAACACCGGGGAGCTGTTTTTT. As protein: CASSPGGTVNTGELFF.

The V call is TRBV12-3 or TRBV12-4, the J call TRBJ1-2; tentative D call: TRBD1 (5 bases). The length of the CDR3 is 14 residues. The V end was cut by 2 bases, the J end by 4 bases, with 11 bases between. This CDR3 reads CASSLWGEVYGYTF. As DNA, the CDR3 is TGTGCCAGCAGTTTATGGGGGGAGGTCTATGGCTACACCTTC.

The V and J genes are TRBV7-2 and TRBJ1-5, with D possibly matching TRBD1 (6 bases). The germline gives CDR1 SGHTA, CDR2 FQGNSA. The CDR3 length is 15 residues. Trimming took off 1 base at V and 7 bases at J, with 14 bases between the two ends. CDR3 in amino acids: CASSLGRQGIQPQHF. The CDR3 coding sequence is TGTGCCAGCAGCTTAGGCCGGCAGGGGATCCAGCCCCAGCATTTT.

The gene calls are TRBV7-2 and TRBJ2-7; possible D gene TRBD2, 5 bases. Germline V gene lookup returns CDR1 SGHTA and CDR2 FQGNSA. Trimming took 2 bases from V and 3 from J, leaving 8 bases between them. CDR3 length: 13 amino acids. As DNA, the CDR3 is TGTGCCAGCAGCTTACAGGACTTCTACGAGCAGTACTTC. Protein product: CASSLQDFYEQYF.